This entry features one T cell receptor (beta chain) sequence. Its antigen is unidentified. These data belong to a study of CD8+CD57+ T cells in acquired aplastic anemia. Overall study context: The average for DNA from sorted CD4+ and CD8+ cells was roughly 3 ug. Healthy donors gave approximately 10 million reads on average for CD4+ cells.

For CDR3 and TCR beta VDJ profiling, genomic DNA was the template used. TCRdb called the reads again in MiXCR, with one record for every CDR3 protein. The sample records 50,000 to 65,000 distinct CDR3 sequences, about 54% being singletons. General study results and limits: Researchers report that twenty-nine CD8+ CDR3 sequences appeared in both patients and controls.

V was pared by 8 bases and J by 0 bases, with 8 bases between. This CDR3 spans 13 amino acids. The germline gives CDR1 SNHLY, CDR2 FYNNEI. This TCR derives from a human donor in good health, serving as a control. J is TRBJ1-5 and V is TRBV2, with unresolved D. The sequenced sample was sorted CD4+, CD8+, or CD8+CD57+ T cells (not recorded which) from PBMCs. CDR3 protein: CASERDSNQPQHF. DNA for the CDR3: TGTGCCAGCGAAAGGGATAGCAATCAGCCCCAGCATTTT.